Given below is one T cell receptor beta chain in context. Its antigen is as yet unknown. The sample belongs to a study of OX40 agonist ivuxolimab in advanced cancers. About the study: The patients received agonistic anti-OX40 (CD134) antibody ivuxolimab. Prior therapy, whether anti-PD-1, anti-PD-L1 or anti-CTLA-4, was allowed, and 40% had some. Notes on the study in general: Compared with others, partial responders at 0.1-3.0 mg/kg displayed clonal expansion among the lowest. Relative to CD4+, CD8+ T cells held more expanded clones on average.

Assay used: immunoSEQ multiplex PCR; TCRdb lists only in-frame clones, some missing. Seen here are tens of thousands of clones, 70% to 90% observed once, and the top ten hold 2.8%. The CDR3 length is 14 residues. Germline V gene data show CDR1 as SGHAT and CDR2 as FQDESV (reference sequence). Trimming took 4 bases from V and 2 from J; bases not matched to a gene: 2. The chain joins TRBV11-1 to TRBJ2-7, with TRBD2 matching 10 bases. The source material was CD4+ or CD8+ T cells sorted from blood, sampled in a trial of the OX40 agonist ivuxolimab. The source is an adult with an advanced solid tumor such as melanoma, head and neck, liver or kidney cancer. The chain's CDR3 is CASSSGLAPYEQYF. The CDR3 DNA reads TGTGCCAGCAGCTCGGGACTAGCGCCCTACGAGCAGTACTTC.